The following is a T cell receptor (beta chain) sequence with its context. The antigen it binds to is not known. No clone much larger than this one lies a single base away; base qualities are absent. A patient counted as having stable Graves' hyperthyroidism if no progression to ophthalmopathy occurred over 18 months of follow-up. Hyperthyroidism patients were aged 18 to 65 years and newly diagnosed, with disease duration of less than 2 months. Exclusion was applied to patients with uncontrolled infections, other autoimmune diseases, pregnancy or lactation. Diagnoses were established on the basis of clinical symptoms, serum thyroxine and TRAb, thyroid ultrasound, and orbital computed tomography. PBMCs were isolated from 7.5 to 10 ml of fresh peripheral blood by Ficoll-Paque density gradient centrifugation. Total RNA was extracted using Trizol reagent, and RNA quality was assessed on an Agilent 2100 Bioanalyzer.

The data are from a study of T cells in Graves' hyperthyroidism and ophthalmopathy (dated by TCRdb to the late 2010s). Describing the broader study: Peripheral blood samples were taken at initial diagnosis, before any treatment was given. A discovery cohort of approximately 97 patients, about 44 with Graves' ophthalmopathy and 55 to 60 with stable Graves' hyperthyroidism, was used to find distinguishing TCR V-J signatures. An independent validation cohort of around 19 hyperthyroidism patients and 17 patients who later progressed to ophthalmopathy tested prospective prediction of ophthalmopathy. The 95 to 100 discovery patients were randomly split 7:3 into training and test sets. Thyroid tissue and blood T-cell repertoires from six Graves' hyperthyroidism patients were also compared in the study. After blood sampling, hyperthyroidism patients were treated with methimazole at a starting dose of 30 mg daily, and ophthalmopathy patients were treated with high-dose intravenous methylprednisolone. The paper describes TCR Vbeta CDR3 sequencing of 135 peripheral blood samples, made up of under 50 ophthalmopathy patients, roughly 80 hyperthyroidism patients and about 17 progressor patients. Study-level results and caveats: Ophthalmopathy was separated from stable hyperthyroidism by a 13 V-J signature model, with roughly 88% sensitivity and around 81% specificity obtained in cross-validation and 80%/75% obtained in testing. No statistical method was used to set the sample size in advance, and investigators knew the group allocation. Most expanded thyroid clonotypes (frequency above 0.001) were also found in blood, which suggests that blood repertoires may mirror thyroid immune responses. In validation, the model predicted progression to ophthalmopathy with approximately 69% sensitivity and around 72% specificity, a median of 6.5 months before onset.

The TCR beta CDR3 regions were amplified from the RNA transcripts. For the first round of RT-PCR on the TCR CDR3, the HTBI primer set was used together with the Qiagen OneStep RT-PCR kit. The libraries were constructed in a second round of multiplex PCR and then size-selected and purified. Sequencing of the libraries was done on an Illumina HiSeq2000 using paired-end 100 bp reads. As for the authors' bioinformatics: Raw data were processed with SOAPnuke, discarding reads with adapters, uncalled bases, mean Phred below 15, or no exact constant-primer or identifier match. COPE v1.2.5 was used to merge the high-quality paired reads, and each unique nucleotide sequence was defined as a clonotype. MiTCR v1.1 was used to align the clonotypes against IMGT TRBV, TRBD and TRBJ reference segments. Analysis was restricted to V-J combinations with a frequency above 0.0001, which covered roughly 99% of repertoires. The TCS score was defined as the ratio of F50 (clonal expansion) to E x V (chaos), calculated using BLOSUM62-based TCRdist between CDR3 peptides within each V-J. Welch's t-statistics and random forest reduced roughly 500 V-J features to under 15, which were used in a naive Bayes classifier (R e1071). Using fastp at Q25 and MiXCR, TCRdb reprocessed the public reads and kept productive beta chains. Identical CDR3 proteins give one entry, which carries the most common genes and DNA. V and J calls and clone size were set by TCRdb, not the authors. The sample contains hundreds of thousands of distinct CDR3 sequences, roughly 16% of them found a single time. The top ten hold 3% to 4% of the sample.

Its CDR3 holds 12 amino acids, cysteine through phenylalanine. Kept here is only the CDR3 DNA, which spans 36 bases and is read in frame from base 1. CDR1 and CDR2 are read off the germline V gene as SGDLS and YYNGEE. V drops 4 bases and J drops 5 bases, leaving 8 bases in between. Sequences were obtained from blood. The clonotype comes from a woman in her twenties or thirties with Graves' hyperthyroidism. In this chain, TRBV9 is recombined with TRBJ2-3, with an unclear D gene assignment. In nucleotide form, the sequence is TGTGCCAGCAGCCCCGACGGAGATACGCAGTATTTT. It encodes CASSPDGDTQYF.